Listed here is a single TCR beta chain. Its target is not known. The ends were cut back, 2 bases at V and 0 bases at J, with 3 bases in the middle. The CDR3 spans 13 residues. CDR1 and CDR2 from the germline V gene are SGHDN and FVKESK. Autoimmune disease history or systemic immunosuppression meant exclusion. The data were obtained in a study of OX40 agonist ivuxolimab in advanced cancers. Study-wide findings and caveats: In the 0.1 to 3.0 mg/kg range, CD4+ and CD8+ blood T cells had expanded clonally by week 6. More expanded clones were seen, on average, in CD8+ T cells than in CD4+.

Generated by immunoSEQ multiplex PCR, the TCRdb table keeps only in-frame clones and is missing some. The table lists some 83,000 clones, roughly 86% of them singletons. Sequenced here: CD4+ or CD8+ T cells sorted from blood, sampled in a trial of the OX40 agonist ivuxolimab. The rearrangement links TRBV14 to TRBJ2-3; D remains unclear. The clonotype was recovered from an adult with an advanced solid tumor such as melanoma, head and neck, liver or kidney cancer. The CDR3 DNA is TGTGCCAGCAGCCAATATAGCACAGATACGCAGTATTTT. Residues: CASSQYSTDTQYF.